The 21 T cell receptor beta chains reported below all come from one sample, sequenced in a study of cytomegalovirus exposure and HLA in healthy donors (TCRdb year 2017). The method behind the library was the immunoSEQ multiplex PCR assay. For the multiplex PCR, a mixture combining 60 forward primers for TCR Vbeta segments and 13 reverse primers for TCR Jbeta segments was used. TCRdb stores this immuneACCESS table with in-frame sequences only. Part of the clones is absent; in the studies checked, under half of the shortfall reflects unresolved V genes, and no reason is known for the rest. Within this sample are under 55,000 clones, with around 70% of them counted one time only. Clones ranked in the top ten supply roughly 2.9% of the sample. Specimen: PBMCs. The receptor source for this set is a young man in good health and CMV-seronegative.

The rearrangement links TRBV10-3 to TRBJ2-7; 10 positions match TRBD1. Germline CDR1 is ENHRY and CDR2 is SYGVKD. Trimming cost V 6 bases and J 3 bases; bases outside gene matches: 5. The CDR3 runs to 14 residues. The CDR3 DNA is TGTGCCATCAGCCCCGGGACAGGGGTCTACGAGCAGTACTTC. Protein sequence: CAISPGTGVYEQYF.

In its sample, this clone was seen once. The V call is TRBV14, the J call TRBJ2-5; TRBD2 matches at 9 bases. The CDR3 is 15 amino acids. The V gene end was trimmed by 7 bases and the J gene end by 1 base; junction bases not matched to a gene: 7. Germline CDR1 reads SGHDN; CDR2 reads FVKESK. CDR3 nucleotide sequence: TGTGCCAGCACTCCGGCTAGCGGGACCCAAGAGACCCAGTACTTC. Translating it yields CASTPASGTQETQYF.

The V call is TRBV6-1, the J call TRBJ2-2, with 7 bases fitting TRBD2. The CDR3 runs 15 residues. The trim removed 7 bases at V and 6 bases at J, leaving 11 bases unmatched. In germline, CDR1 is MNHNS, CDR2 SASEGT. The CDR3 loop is CASTGVGGPSGELFF. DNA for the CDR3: TGTGCCAGCACCGGGGTGGGAGGGCCGTCCGGGGAGCTGTTTTTT.

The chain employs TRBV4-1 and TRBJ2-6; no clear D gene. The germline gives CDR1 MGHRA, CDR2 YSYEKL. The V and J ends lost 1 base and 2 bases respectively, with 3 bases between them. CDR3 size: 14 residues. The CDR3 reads CASSQVTGANVLTF. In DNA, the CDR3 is TGCGCCAGCAGCCAAGTAACTGGGGCCAACGTCCTGACTTTC.

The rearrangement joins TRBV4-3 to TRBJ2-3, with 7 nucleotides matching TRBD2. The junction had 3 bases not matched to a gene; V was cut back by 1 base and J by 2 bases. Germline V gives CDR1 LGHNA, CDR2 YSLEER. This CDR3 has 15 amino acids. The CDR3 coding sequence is TGCGCCAGCAGCCAAGGTCTAGCGGACACAGATACGCAGTATTTT. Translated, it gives CASSQGLADTDTQYF.

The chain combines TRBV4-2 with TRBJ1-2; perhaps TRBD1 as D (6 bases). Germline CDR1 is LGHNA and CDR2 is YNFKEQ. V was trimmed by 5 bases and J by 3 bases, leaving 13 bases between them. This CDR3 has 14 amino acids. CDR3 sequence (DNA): TGTGCCAGCAGCATCACAGGGTCAGACTATGGCTACACCTTC. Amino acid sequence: CASSITGSDYGYTF.

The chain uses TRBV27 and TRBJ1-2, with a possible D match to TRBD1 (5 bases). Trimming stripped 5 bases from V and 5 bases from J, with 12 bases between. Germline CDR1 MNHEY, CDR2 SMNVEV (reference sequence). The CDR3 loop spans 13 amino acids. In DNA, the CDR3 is TGTGCCAGCAGTCCTAACCCAGGGTATGGCTACACCTTC. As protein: CASSPNPGYGYTF.

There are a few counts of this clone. The CDR3 DNA is TGCGCCAGCAGCCAAGGGTGGGGACCTGTGGGACAGTCACAAAGGGGCTACACCTTC. It specifies CASSQGWGPVGQSQRGYTF. The chain links TRBV4-1 to TRBJ1-2; TRBD1 agrees at 7 bases. The J segment lost 8 bases and the V segment lost 1 base, leaving 22 bases of the junction unmatched. Per germline, CDR1 MGHRA and CDR2 YSYEKL. The CDR3 has 19 amino acids.

The CDR3: CASSSRSSGWRNEQFF. The CDR3 DNA reads TGTGCCAGCAGTTCCAGGAGCAGCGGATGGCGGAATGAGCAGTTCTTC. This sequence joins TRBV2 and TRBJ2-1; D may be TRBD2 (5 bases). Germline CDR1 is SNHLY and CDR2 is FYNNEI. The V end was cut by 5 bases, the J end by 7 bases, with 21 bases between. The CDR3 contains 16 residues. Filled out from reference TRBV2 and TRBJ2-1, the complete variable domain reads EPEVTQTPSHQVTQMGQEVILRCVPISNHLYFYWYRQILGQKVEFLVSFYNNEISEKSEIFDDQFSVERPDGSNFTLKIRSTKLEDSAMYFCASSSRSSGWRNEQFFGPGTRLTVL.

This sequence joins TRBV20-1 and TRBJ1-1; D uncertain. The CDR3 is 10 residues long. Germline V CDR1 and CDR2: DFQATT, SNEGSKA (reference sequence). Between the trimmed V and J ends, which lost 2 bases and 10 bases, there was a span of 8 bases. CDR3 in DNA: TGCAGTGCTAGACAGTCTGGAGCTTTCTTT. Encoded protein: CSARQSGAFF.

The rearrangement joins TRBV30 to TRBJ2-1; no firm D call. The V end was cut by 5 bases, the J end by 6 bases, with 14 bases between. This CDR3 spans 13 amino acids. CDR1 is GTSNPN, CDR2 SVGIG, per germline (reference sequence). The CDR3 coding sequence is TGTGCCTGGGAAGCCCACTCCGGCAATGAGCAGTTCTTC. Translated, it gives CAWEAHSGNEQFF.

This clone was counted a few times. CDR3 in amino acids: CASSGGGLGELFF. CDR3 bases: TGTGCCAGCAGTGGGGGGGGTCTAGGGGAGCTGTTTTTT. The rearrangement links TRBV2 to TRBJ2-2, with 7 bases matching TRBD2. CDR3 length: 13 amino acids. V shed 4 bases, J shed 8 bases, and the junction held 4 bases outside the gene matches. CDR1 and CDR2 from the germline V gene are SNHLY and FYNNEI.

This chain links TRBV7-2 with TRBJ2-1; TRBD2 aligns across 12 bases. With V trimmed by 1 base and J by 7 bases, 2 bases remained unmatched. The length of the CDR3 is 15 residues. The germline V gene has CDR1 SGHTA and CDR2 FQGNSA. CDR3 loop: CASSLELAGGNEQFF. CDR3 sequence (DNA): TGTGCCAGCAGCTTAGAACTAGCGGGGGGTAATGAGCAGTTCTTC.

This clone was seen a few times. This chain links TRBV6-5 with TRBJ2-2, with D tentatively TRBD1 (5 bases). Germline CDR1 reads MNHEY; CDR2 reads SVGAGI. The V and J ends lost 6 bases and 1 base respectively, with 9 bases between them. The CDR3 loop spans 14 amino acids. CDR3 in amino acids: CASRRQRNTGELFF. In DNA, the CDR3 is TGTGCCAGCAGACGACAGAGGAACACCGGGGAGCTGTTTTTT.

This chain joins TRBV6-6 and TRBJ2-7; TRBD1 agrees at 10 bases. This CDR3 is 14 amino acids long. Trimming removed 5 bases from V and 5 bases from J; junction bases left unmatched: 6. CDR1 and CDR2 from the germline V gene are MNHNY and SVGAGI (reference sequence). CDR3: CASSLSGTGDEQYF. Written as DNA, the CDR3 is TGTGCCAGCAGTCTCTCAGGGACAGGGGACGAGCAGTACTTC.

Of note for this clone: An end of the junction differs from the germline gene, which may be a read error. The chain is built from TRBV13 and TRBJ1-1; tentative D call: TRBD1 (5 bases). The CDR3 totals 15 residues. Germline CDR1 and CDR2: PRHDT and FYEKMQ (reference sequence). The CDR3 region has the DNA TGTGCCAGCAGTTTAGCCATGGCGGGGCGCACTGAAGCTTTCTTT. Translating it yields CASSLAMAGRTEAFF.

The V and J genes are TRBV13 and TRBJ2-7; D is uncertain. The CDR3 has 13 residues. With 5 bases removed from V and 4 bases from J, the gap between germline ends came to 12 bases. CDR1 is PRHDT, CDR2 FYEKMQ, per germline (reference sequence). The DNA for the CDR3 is TGTGCCAGCAGCCCTACCCGGGTTTACGAGCAGTACTTC. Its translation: CASSPTRVYEQYF.

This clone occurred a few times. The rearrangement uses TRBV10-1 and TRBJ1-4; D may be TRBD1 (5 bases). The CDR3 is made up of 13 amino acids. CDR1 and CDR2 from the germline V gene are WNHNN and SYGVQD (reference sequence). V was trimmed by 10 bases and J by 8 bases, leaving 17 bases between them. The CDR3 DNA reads TGCGCCATCCCCAGGGAGGAAGGAGAAAAACTGTTTTTT. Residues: CAIPREEGEKLFF.

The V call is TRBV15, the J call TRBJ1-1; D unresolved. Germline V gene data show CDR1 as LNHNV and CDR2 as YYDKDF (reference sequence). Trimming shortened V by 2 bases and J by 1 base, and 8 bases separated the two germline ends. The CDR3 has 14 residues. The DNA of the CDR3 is TGTGCCACCAGCAGATCCGGTGGGAACACTGAAGCTTTCTTT. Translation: CATSRSGGNTEAFF.

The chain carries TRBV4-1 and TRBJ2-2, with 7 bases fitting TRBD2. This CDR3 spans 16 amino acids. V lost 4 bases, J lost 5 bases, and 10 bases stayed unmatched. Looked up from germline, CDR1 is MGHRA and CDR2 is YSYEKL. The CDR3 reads CASSPSVGRETGELFF. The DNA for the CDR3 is TGCGCCAGCAGCCCCTCCGTGGGGCGGGAGACCGGGGAGCTGTTTTTT.

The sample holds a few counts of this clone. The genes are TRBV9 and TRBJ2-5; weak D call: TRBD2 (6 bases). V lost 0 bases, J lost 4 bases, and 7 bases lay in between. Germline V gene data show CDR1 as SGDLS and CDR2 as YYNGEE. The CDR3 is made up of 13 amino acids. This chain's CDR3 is CASSVELAETQYF. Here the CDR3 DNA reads TGTGCCAGCAGCGTAGAACTAGCAGAGACCCAGTACTTC.